The rows below give T cell receptor beta chains drawn from one sample of a study of human T cells and chemical hapten exposure. TCRdb redid the calling of the RACE reads with MiXCR, one entry per CDR3 protein. The sample holds some 89,000 distinct CDR3 sequences, around a quarter seen once. The sequencing used whole blood, collected in connection with sensitization to the hapten diphenylcyclopropenone (DPC). The origin of the receptors is a middle-aged man with alopecia areata. Some clones in this sample may be carry-over from other donors' samples. The CDR3 runs from the conserved cysteine through the conserved F or W. Each record gives: D gene, V gene, J gene, clone size, CDR3 protein, CDR3 DNA. A D gene is named only where the DNA matches it firmly. Only part of the rows carry a size: once, few, many, or a class if the clone is expanded.

d_call: NA; v_call: TRBV24-1; j_call: TRBJ1-4; clone_size: few; cdr3_aa: CATAEGATNEKLFF; cdr3_nt: TGTGCCACCGCTGAGGGGGCAACTAATGAAAAACTGTTTTTT
d_call: TRBD1; v_call: TRBV9; j_call: TRBJ2-7; clone_size: NA; cdr3_aa: CASSVAGQGASHLNEQYF; cdr3_nt: TGTGCCAGCAGCGTCGCGGGACAGGGGGCTTCACATCTCAACGAGCAGTACTTC
d_call: TRBD1; v_call: TRBV27; j_call: TRBJ2-3; clone_size: NA; cdr3_aa: CASSFFLGQGTDTQYF; cdr3_nt: TGTGCCAGCAGTTTCTTTTTGGGACAGGGCACAGATACGCAGTATTTT
d_call: NA; v_call: TRBV2; j_call: TRBJ2-3; clone_size: NA; cdr3_aa: CASSGTPRGDTQYF; cdr3_nt: TGTGCCAGCAGTGGAACTCCTCGCGGAGATACGCAGTATTTT
d_call: TRBD1; v_call: TRBV5-4; j_call: TRBJ2-4; clone_size: many; cdr3_aa: CASSFTQGQGNYKNIQYF; cdr3_nt: TGTGCCAGCAGCTTTACACAAGGACAGGGAAATTATAAAAACATTCAGTACTTC
d_call: TRBD1; v_call: TRBV11-3; j_call: TRBJ2-3; clone_size: few; cdr3_aa: CASSKYRGRDTQYF; cdr3_nt: TGTGCCAGCAGCAAGTACAGGGGGAGAGATACGCAGTATTTT
d_call: NA; v_call: TRBV30; j_call: TRBJ1-5; clone_size: few; cdr3_aa: CAWSGDSNQPQHF; cdr3_nt: TGTGCCTGGAGTGGGGATAGCAATCAGCCCCAGCATTTT
d_call: NA; v_call: TRBV6-4; j_call: TRBJ2-3; clone_size: few; cdr3_aa: CASSDSTASTDTQYF; cdr3_nt: TGTGCCAGCAGTGATTCGACAGCTAGCACAGATACGCAGTATTTT
d_call: NA; v_call: TRBV10-3; j_call: TRBJ2-1; clone_size: few; cdr3_aa: CAISERDYNEQFF; cdr3_nt: TGTGCCATCAGTGAGCGGGACTACAATGAGCAGTTCTTC
d_call: TRBD2; v_call: TRBV5-1; j_call: TRBJ2-3; clone_size: NA; cdr3_aa: CASSSGLAGGPETQYF; cdr3_nt: TGCGCCAGCAGCTCAGGACTAGCGGGAGGGCCCGAAACGCAGTATTTT
d_call: NA; v_call: TRBV28; j_call: TRBJ1-2; clone_size: NA; cdr3_aa: CASSLLGTRTNYGYTF; cdr3_nt: TGTGCCAGCAGTTTATTAGGGACACGAACTAACTATGGCTACACCTTC
d_call: TRBD1; v_call: TRBV2; j_call: TRBJ2-7; clone_size: NA; cdr3_aa: CASSVDRASYEQYF; cdr3_nt: TGTGCCAGCAGTGTGGACAGGGCCTCCTACGAGCAGTACTTC